This T cell receptor (beta chain) was recorded in a study of regulatory T cells in long-lasting Graves disease. The study, taken as a whole, reports: Persistent disease preferred TRBV28, TRBJ1-2 and TRBJ2-5; new disease, TRBV20-1 and TRBJ2-1.

As for time point: newly diagnosed GD, antithyroid drugs for less than 3 months. From RNA extracted from PBMCs, the TCR library was made. Patients of an endocrinology department in Xi'an, China, were included. Each patient gave roughly 9.2 milliliters of EDTA-anticoagulated peripheral blood. CDR3 length: 16 amino acids. V shed 6 bases, J shed 4 bases, and the junction held 11 bases outside the gene matches. The germline CDR1 and CDR2 sequences are SNHLY and FYNNEI. Construction of TCR beta libraries relied on iRepertoire HTBI primers and on Arm-PCR targeting CDR3 regions. TCRdb re-analysed the multiplex PCR reads in MiXCR, keeping a single row per CDR3 protein. The table lists hundreds of thousands of distinct CDR3 sequences, approximately 15% of them singletons. Worth noting for this clonotype: The target antigen is unknown. One base away lies a much larger clone, so this may be a sequencing read error.

This sample also appeared in a second study, on T cells in Graves' hyperthyroidism and ophthalmopathy. As that report states: The model predicted ophthalmopathy a median 6.5 months before onset.

The sequence was obtained from a man aged 35-49 years with Graves disease. V gene TRBV2 combines with J gene TRBJ2-1, with TRBD2 identical over 8 bases. The sample was peripheral blood mononuclear cells (PBMCs), taken at new diagnosis, from a patient treated with antithyroid drugs. CDR3 sequence: CASSLPGAGGYNEQFF. In nucleotides, the CDR3 is TGTGCCAGCAGCCTCCCGGGGGCGGGGGGATACAATGAGCAGTTCTTC. Drawing the rest from reference TRBV2 and TRBJ2-1, the complete variable domain is EPEVTQTPSHQVTQMGQEVILRCVPISNHLYFYWYRQILGQKVEFLVSFYNNEISEKSEIFDDQFSVERPDGSNFTLKIRSTKLEDSAMYFCASSLPGAGGYNEQFFGPGTRLTVL.